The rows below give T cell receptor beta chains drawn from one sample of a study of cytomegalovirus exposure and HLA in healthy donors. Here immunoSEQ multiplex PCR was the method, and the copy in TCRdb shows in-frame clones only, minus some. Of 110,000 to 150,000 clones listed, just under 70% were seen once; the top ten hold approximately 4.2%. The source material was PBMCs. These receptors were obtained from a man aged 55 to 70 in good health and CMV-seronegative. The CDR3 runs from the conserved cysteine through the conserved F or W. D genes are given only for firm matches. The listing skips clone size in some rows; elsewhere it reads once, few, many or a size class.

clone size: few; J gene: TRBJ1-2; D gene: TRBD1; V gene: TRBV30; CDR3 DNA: TGTGCCTGGAGTGTACTGGGACAGGGGTCTGGCTACACCTTC; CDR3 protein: CAWSVLGQGSGYTF
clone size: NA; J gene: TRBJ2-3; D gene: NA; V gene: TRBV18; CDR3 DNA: TGTGCCAGCTCACCGAGAGCAGATACGCAGTATTTT; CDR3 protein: CASSPRADTQYF
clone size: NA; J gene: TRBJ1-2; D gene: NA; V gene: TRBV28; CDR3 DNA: TGTGCCAGCGCCCAAAGAGACTATGGCTACACCTTC; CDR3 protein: CASAQRDYGYTF
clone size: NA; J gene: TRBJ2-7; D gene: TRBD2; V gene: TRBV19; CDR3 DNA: TGTGCCAGTAGTATACTAGGCGGGAGGGAGTACGAGCAGTACTTC; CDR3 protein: CASSILGGREYEQYF
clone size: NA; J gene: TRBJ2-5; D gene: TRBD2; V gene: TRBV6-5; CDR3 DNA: TGTGCCAGCAGGACCTCTGGGACTAGCTGGGAGACCCAGTACTTC; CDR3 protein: CASRTSGTSWETQYF
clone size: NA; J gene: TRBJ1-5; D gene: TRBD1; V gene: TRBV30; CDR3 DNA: TGTGCCTGGGGGACAGGGTACAATCAGCCCCAGCATTTT; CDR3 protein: CAWGTGYNQPQHF
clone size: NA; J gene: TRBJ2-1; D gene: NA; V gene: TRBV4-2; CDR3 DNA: TGTGCCAGCAGCCAACCCGGCCCGGGGAATGAGCAGTTCTTC; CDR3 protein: CASSQPGPGNEQFF
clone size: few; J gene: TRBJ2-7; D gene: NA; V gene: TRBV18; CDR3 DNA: TGTGCCAGCTCACCGCCGGGCTACGAGCAGTACTTC; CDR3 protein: CASSPPGYEQYF
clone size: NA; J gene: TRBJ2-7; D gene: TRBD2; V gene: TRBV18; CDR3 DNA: TGTGCCAGCTCACCAGGGACTAGCGGTTCCTACGAGCAGTACTTC; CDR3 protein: CASSPGTSGSYEQYF
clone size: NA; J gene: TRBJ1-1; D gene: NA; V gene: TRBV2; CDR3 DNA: TGTGCCAGCGGGGCGGACGGCAGGAGTGAAGCTTTCTTT; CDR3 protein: CASGADGRSEAFF
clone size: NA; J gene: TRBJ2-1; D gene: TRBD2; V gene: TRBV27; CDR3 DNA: TGTGCCAGCACCCCCGTGTCTCGACTAGCGGGACCCTACAATGAGCAGTTCTTC; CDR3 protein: CASTPVSRLAGPYNEQFF
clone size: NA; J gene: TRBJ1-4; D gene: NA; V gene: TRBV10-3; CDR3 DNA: TGTGCCATCAGTGCAGGGGCAACTAATGAAAAACTGTTTTTT; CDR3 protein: CAISAGATNEKLFF
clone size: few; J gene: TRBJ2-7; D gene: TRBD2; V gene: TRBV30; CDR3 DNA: TGTGCCTGGAGGCCGGGACTAGCGTACTACGAGCAGTACTTC; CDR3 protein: CAWRPGLAYYEQYF
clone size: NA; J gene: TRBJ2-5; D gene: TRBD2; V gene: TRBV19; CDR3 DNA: TGTGCCAGTAGTATTAGCGGGACCCAAGGGACCCAGTACTTC; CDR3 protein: CASSISGTQGTQYF
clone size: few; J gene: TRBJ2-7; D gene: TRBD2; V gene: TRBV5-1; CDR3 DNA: TGCGCCAGCAGCATTGACACTAGCGGAGATGGCTCTTACGAGCAGTACTTC; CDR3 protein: CASSIDTSGDGSYEQYF
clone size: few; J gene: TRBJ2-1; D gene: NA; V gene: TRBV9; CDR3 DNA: TGTGCCAGCAGCCCCGGGACTTCCGCCTACAATGAGCAGTTCTTC; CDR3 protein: CASSPGTSAYNEQFF
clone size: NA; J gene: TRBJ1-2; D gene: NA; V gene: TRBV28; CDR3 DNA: TGTGCCAGCAGCTCATCAGGGGAGGGTAACTATGGCTACACCTTC; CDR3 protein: CASSSSGEGNYGYTF
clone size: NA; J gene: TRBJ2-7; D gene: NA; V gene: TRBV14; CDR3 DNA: TGTGCCAGCAGCCAAGAGGCGAGTGAGGGATGGACCTCCTACGAGCAGTACTTC; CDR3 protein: CASSQEASEGWTSYEQYF
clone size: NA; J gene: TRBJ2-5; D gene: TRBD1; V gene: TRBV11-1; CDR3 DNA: TGTGCCAGCAGCTTTGGACAGGGGGCGGTTGGGGAGACCCAGTACTTC; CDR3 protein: CASSFGQGAVGETQYF
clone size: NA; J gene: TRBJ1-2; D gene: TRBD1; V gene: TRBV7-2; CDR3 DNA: TGTGCCAGCAGCTTACCTCCCGGGACAGGAAACTATGGCTACACCTTC; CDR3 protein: CASSLPPGTGNYGYTF
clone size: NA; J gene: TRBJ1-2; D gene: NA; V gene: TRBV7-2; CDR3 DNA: TGTGCCAGCAGCCTTAGTAATGTTTATGGCTACACCTTC; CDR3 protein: CASSLSNVYGYTF
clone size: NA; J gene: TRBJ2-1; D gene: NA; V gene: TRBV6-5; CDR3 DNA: TGTGCCAGCAGTTACTCGAGCGGCGACCCACGCGATGAGCAGTTCTTC; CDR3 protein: CASSYSSGDPRDEQFF
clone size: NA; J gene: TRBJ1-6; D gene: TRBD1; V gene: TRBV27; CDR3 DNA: TGTGCCAGCTCTAGACAGGGTAGTGGAGTGGGCTCCTATAATTCACCCCTCCACTTT; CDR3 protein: CASSRQGSGVGSYNSPLHF
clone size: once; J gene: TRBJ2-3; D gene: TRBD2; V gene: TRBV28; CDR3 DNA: TGTGCCAGCAGTTTGGGACTAGCGGGAGGGGGAGATACGCAGTATTTT; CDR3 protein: CASSLGLAGGGDTQYF
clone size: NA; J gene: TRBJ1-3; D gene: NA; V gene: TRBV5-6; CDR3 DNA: TGTGCCAGCAGCCTGGCGGCAGGGGCTGGAAACACCATATATTTT; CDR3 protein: CASSLAAGAGNTIYF
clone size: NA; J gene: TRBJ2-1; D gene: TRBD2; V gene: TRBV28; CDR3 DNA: TGTGCCAGCACCCGAGCGGGGGCGAGCAATGAGCAGTTCTTC; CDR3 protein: CASTRAGASNEQFF